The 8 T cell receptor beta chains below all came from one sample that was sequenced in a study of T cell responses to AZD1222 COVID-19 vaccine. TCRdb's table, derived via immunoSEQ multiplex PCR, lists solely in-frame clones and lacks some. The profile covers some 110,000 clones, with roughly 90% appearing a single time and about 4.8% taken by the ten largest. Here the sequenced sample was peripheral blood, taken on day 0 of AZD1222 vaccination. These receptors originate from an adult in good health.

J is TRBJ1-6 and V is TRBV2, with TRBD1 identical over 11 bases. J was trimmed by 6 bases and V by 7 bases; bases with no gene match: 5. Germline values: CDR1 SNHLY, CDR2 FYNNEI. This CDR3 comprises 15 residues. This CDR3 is CASTGTGGVNSPLHF. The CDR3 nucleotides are TGTGCCAGCACAGGGACAGGGGGTGTTAATTCACCCCTCCACTTT.

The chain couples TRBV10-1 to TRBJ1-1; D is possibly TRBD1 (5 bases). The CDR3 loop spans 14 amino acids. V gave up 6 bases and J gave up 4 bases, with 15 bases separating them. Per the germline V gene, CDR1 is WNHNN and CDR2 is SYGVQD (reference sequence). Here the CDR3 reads CASRGQAPRTEAFF. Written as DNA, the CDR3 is TGCGCCAGCAGGGGGCAGGCTCCGCGCACTGAAGCTTTCTTT.

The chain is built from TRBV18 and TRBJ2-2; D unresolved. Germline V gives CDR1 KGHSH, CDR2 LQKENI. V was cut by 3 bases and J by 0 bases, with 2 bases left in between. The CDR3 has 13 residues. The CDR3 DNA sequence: TGTGCCAGCTCACCCTCGAACACCGGGGAGCTGTTTTTT. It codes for CASSPSNTGELFF.

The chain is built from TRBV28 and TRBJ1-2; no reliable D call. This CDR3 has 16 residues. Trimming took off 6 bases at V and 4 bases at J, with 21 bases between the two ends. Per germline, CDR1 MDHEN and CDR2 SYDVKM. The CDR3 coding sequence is TGTGCCAGCAGGTCCTCAACGTCTCGGGTCGGCTATGGCTACACCTTC. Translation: CASRSSTSRVGYGYTF.

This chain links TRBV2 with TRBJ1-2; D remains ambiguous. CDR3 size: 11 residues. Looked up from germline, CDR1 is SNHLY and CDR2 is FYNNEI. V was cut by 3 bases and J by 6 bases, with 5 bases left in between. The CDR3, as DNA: TGTGCCAGCAGTGAGTTCGATGGCTACACCTTC. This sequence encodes CASSEFDGYTF.

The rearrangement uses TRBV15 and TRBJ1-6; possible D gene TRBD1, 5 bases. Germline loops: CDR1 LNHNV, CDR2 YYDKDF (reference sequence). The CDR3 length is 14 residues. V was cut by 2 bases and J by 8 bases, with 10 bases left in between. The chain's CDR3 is CATSRQGRDSPLHF. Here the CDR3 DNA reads TGTGCCACCAGCAGACAGGGACGGGATTCACCCCTCCACTTT.

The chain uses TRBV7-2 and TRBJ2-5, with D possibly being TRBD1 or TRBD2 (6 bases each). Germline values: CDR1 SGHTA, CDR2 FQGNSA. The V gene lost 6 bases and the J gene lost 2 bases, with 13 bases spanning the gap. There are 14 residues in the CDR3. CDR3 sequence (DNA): TGTGCCAGCAGAGGGGGACTTCGTCAAGAGACCCAGTACTTC. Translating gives CASRGGLRQETQYF.

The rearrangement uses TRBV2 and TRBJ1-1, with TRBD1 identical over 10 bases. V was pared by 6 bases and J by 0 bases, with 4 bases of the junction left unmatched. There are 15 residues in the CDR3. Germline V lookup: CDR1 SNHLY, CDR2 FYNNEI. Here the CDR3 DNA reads TGTGCCAGCAGGCGGGACAGGGGATTGAACACTGAAGCTTTCTTT. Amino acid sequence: CASRRDRGLNTEAFF.